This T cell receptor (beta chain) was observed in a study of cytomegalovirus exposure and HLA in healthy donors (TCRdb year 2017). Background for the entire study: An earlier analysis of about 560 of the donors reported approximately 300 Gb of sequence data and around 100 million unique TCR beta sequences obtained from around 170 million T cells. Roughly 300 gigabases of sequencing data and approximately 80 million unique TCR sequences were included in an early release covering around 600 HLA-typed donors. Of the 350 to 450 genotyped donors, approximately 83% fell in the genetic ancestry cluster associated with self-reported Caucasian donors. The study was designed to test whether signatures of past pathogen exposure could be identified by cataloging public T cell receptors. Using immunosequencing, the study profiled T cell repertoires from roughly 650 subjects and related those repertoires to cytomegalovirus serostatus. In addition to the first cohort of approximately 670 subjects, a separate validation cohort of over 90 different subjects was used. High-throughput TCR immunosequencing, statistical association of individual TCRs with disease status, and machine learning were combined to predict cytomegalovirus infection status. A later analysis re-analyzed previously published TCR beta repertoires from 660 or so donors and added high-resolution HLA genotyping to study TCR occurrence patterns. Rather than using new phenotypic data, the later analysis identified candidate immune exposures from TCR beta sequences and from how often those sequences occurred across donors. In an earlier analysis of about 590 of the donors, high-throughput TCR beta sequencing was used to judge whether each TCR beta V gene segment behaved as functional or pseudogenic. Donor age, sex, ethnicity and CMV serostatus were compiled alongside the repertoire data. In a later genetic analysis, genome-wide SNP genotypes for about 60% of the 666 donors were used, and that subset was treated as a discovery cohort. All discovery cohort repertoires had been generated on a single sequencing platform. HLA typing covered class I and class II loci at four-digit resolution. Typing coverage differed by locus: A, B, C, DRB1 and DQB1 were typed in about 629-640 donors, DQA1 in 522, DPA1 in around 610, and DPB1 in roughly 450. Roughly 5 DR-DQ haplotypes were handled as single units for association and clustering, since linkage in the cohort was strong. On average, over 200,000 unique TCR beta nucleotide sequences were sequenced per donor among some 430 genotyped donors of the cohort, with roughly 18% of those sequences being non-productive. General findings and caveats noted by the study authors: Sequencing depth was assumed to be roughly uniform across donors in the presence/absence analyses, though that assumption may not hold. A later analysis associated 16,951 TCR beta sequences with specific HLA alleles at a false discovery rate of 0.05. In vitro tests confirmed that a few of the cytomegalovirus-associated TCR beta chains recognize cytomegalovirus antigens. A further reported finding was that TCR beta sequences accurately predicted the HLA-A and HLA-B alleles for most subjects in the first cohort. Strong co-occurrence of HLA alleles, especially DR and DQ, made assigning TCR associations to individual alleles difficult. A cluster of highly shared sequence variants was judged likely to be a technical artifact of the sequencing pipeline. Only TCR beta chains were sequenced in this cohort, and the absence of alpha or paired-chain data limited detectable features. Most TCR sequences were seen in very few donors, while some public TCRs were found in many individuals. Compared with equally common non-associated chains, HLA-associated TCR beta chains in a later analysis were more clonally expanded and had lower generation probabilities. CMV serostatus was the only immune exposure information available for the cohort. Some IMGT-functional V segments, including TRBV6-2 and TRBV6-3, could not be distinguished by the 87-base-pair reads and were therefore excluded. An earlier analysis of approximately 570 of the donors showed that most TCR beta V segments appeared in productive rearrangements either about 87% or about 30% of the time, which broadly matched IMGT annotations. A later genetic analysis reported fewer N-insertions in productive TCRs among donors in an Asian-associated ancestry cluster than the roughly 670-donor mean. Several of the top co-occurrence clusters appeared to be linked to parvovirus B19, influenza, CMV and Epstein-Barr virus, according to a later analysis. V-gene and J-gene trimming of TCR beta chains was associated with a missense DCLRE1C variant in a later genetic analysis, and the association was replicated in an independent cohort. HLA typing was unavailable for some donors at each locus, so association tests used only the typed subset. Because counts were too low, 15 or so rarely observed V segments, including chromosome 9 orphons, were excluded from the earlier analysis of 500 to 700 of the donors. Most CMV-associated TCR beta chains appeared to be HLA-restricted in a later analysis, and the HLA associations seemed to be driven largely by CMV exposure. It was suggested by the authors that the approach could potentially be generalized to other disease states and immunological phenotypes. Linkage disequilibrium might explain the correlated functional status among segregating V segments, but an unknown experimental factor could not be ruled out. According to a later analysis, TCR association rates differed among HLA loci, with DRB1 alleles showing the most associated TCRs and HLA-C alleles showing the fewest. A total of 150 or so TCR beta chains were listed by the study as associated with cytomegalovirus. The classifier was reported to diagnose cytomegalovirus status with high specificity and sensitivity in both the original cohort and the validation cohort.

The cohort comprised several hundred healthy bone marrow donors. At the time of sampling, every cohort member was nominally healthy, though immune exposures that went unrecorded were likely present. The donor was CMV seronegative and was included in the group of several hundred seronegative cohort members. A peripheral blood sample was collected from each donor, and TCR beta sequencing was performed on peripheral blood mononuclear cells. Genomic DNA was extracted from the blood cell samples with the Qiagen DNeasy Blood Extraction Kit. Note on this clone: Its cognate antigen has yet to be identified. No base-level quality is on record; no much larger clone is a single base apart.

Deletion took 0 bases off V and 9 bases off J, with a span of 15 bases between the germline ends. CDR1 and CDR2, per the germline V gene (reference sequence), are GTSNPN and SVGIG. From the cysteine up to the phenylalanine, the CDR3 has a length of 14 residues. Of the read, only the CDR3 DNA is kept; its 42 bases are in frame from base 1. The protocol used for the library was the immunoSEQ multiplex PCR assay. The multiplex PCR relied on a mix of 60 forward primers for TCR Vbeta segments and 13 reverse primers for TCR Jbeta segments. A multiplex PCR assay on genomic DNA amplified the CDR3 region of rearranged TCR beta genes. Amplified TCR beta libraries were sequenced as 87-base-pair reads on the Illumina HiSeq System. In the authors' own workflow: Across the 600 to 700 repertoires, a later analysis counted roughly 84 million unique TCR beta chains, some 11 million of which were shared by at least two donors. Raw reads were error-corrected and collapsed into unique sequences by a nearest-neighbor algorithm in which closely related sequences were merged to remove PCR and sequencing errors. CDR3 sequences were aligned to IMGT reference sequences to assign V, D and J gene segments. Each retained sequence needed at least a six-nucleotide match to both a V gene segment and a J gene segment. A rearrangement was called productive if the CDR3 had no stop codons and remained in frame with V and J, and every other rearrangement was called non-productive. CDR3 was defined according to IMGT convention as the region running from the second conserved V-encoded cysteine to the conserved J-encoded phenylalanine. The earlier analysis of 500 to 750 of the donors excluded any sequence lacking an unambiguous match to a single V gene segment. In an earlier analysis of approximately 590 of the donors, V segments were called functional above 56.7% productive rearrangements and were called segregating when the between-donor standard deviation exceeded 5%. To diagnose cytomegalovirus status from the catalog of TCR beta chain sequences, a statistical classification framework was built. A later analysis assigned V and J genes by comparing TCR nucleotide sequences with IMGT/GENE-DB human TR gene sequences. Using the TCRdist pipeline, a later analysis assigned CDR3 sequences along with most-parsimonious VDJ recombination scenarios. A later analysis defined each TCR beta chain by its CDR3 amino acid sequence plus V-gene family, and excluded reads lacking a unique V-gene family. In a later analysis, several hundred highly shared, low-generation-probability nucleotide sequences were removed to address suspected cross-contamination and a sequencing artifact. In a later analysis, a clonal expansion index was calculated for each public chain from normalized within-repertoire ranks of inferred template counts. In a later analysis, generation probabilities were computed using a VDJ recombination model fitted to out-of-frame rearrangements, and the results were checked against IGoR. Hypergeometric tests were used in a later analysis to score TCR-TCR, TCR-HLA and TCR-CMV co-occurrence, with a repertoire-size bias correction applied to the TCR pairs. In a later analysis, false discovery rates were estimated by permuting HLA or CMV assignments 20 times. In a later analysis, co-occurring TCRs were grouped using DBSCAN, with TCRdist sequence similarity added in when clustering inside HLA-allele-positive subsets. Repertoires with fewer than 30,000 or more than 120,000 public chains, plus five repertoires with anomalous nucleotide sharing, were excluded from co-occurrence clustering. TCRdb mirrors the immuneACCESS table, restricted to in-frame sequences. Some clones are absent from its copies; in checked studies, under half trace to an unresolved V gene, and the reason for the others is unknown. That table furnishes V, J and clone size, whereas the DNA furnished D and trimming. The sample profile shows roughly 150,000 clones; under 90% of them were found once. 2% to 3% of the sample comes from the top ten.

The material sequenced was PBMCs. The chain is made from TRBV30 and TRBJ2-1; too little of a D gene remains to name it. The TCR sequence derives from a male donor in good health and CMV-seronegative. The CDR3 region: CAWSVVVTPSEQFF. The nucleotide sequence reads TGTGCCTGGAGTGTGGTAGTCACCCCAAGTGAGCAGTTCTTC.